One T cell receptor beta chain is described in this entry. Germline CDR1 reads SGHKS; CDR2 reads YYEKEE (reference sequence). V was pared by 3 bases and J by 3 bases, with 10 bases of the junction left unmatched. The CDR3 runs to 17 residues. TCRdb's table, derived via immunoSEQ multiplex PCR, lists solely in-frame clones and lacks some. The sample gives tens of thousands of clones, roughly nine tenths of which show up once; around 1.6% is in the top ten. The data derive from a study of T cell changes during pregnancy in multiple sclerosis. The source is a female donor in good health, enrolled as a control in a pregnancy study. Sequencing used peripheral blood, obtained in the first trimester of pregnancy. The chain couples TRBV5-5 to TRBJ2-2; TRBD2 matches at 8 bases. The CDR3 loop reads CASSSTATSGHTGELFF. DNA for the CDR3: TGTGCCAGCAGCTCCACCGCAACTAGCGGACACACCGGGGAGCTGTTTTTT.